This T cell receptor (beta chain) was found in a study of blood T cell repertoires in COVID-19. V trimming: 4 bases; J trimming: 3 bases; junction bases outside the gene matches: 1. The CDR3 is 13 amino acids. The germline gives CDR1 MRHNA, CDR2 SNTAGT. Data came from immunoSEQ multiplex PCR; TCRdb stores just in-frame clones and leaves some out. This table has a few hundred thousand clones, approximately 90% appearing once. This clonotype was obtained from a woman aged 45-60 years with COVID-19, enrolled during active disease. The sequencing sample was made of peripheral blood. This sequence joins TRBV6-4 and TRBJ2-3; 7 bases match TRBD1. For the CDR3, the DNA is TGTGCCAGCAGTGGACAGGGAACAGATACGCAGTATTTT. Protein: CASSGQGTDTQYF.